This is a list of T cell receptor beta chains from one sample in a study of post-analysis software for immune sequencing data. Via MiXCR, TCRdb re-called the PCR reads, giving one row per CDR3 protein. The table lists 550,000 to 700,000 distinct CDR3 sequences, roughly 46% of them singletons, with under 2% in the top ten. The sequencing sample was made of blood. The receptors were gathered from a girl aged 10 to 17 with multiple sclerosis. CDR3s include the opening cysteine and the closing phenylalanine or tryptophan. A D gene is named only where the DNA matches it firmly. Rows give clone size only sometimes, using once, few, many, or a class for an expanded clone.

clone size	D gene	J gene	V gene	CDR3 DNA	CDR3 protein
once	TRBD2	TRBJ2-7	TRBV10-1	TGCGCCAGCAGCCGAGGACTAGCGCTAGACAATGAGCAGTACTTC	CASSRGLALDNEQYF
few	-	TRBJ1-1	TRBV10-3	TGTGCCATCAGGGACAGAATAAACACTGAAGCTTTCTTT	CAIRDRINTEAFF
few	-	TRBJ2-5	TRBV20-1	TGCAGTGCTGCTCCATGGGGAGGCGGCTGGGGGGAAGAGACCCAGTACTTC	CSAAPWGGGWGEETQYF
few	TRBD2	TRBJ2-1	TRBV5-1	TGCGCCAGCAGCCAAGGGGTAGCGGGAGCCAATGAGCAGTTCTTC	CASSQGVAGANEQFF
few	-	TRBJ2-5	TRBV6-2/TRBV6-3	TGTGCCAGCAGCCCTAGGGGGAGGCCAGGAGAGACCCAGTACTTC	CASSPRGRPGETQYF
many	-	TRBJ2-3	TRBV5-6	TGTGCCAGCAGCCACACAGATACGCAGTATTTT	CASSHTDTQYF
-	-	TRBJ1-1	TRBV4-1	TGCGCCAGCAGCCAAGAGGCCATGAAACAGGGATCCACTGAAGCTTTCTTT	CASSQEAMKQGSTEAFF
-	TRBD1	TRBJ1-5	TRBV12-3/TRBV12-4	TGTGCCAGCAGTCTCCGGACAGGGGGTTCTGGGCAGCCCCAGCATTTT	CASSLRTGGSGQPQHF
few	-	TRBJ2-4	TRBV10-3	TGTGCCATCAGTGAGTTGCCGGTATGGGAAGCCAAAAACATTCAGTACTTC	CAISELPVWEAKNIQYF
many	-	TRBJ2-7	TRBV7-6	TGTGCCAGCAGCTTAGCGCCCCCCCGGGATCCCTCCTACGAGCAGTACTTC	CASSLAPPRDPSYEQYF
-	TRBD1	TRBJ1-1	TRBV20-1	TGCAGGGCCGGGACAGGGGCGAACACTGAAGCTTTCTTT	CRAGTGANTEAFF
-	-	TRBJ1-4	TRBV6-5	TGTGCCGGCAGTTACTCGACCCAAGGGGAAAAACTGTTTTTT	CAGSYSTQGEKLFF
few	TRBD1	TRBJ2-1	TRBV6-4	TGTGCCAGCAGTGAGACAGGGAACAATGAGCAGTTCTTC	CASSETGNNEQFF
-	-	TRBJ2-7	TRBV4-1	TGCGCCAGCAGCCAAATTACAGAAGCCTCCTACGAGCAGTACTTC	CASSQITEASYEQYF
few	TRBD1	TRBJ2-7	TRBV27	TGTGCCAGCAGGGGGACAGGGAAGTACGAGCAGTACTTC	CASRGTGKYEQYF
-	-	TRBJ2-3	TRBV5-1	TGCGCCAGCAGCTTGGCCATCGGTGGAAGCACAGATACGCAGTATTTT	CASSLAIGGSTDTQYF
-	-	TRBJ2-1	TRBV12-3/TRBV12-4	TGTGCCAGCAACCTCGCGGGATTACGGGGCAATGAGCAGTTCTTC	CASNLAGLRGNEQFF
-	-	TRBJ2-7	TRBV27	TGTGCCAGCAGTCCCCTCGGACCGCAAGCGAGCATCGAGCAGTACTTC	CASSPLGPQASIEQYF
-	TRBD2	TRBJ2-1	TRBV5-1	TGCGCCCGCAGCTTCTCTCGTGCTAGCGGGGAGCAGTTCTTC	CARSFSRASGEQFF
-	TRBD1	TRBJ1-2	TRBV9	TGTGCCAGCAGCGTAGAAGGACAGGGTGGCTATGGCTACACCTTC	CASSVEGQGGYGYTF
few	TRBD2	TRBJ2-1	TRBV12-3/TRBV12-4	TGTGCCAGCAGTTTGTTACTAGCGGCAAACAATGAGCAGTTCTTC	CASSLLLAANNEQFF
-	TRBD2	TRBJ2-7	TRBV7-9	TGTGCCAACAGCTCATCGACTAGCGGGACCTCCTACGAGCAGTACTTC	CANSSSTSGTSYEQYF
-	TRBD1	TRBJ2-5	TRBV7-8	TGTGCCAGCAGCCTGATGCCTTGGACAGGGGTAGAGACCCAGTACTTC	CASSLMPWTGVETQYF
-	-	TRBJ1-6	TRBV4-2	TGTGCCAGCAGCCAAGGCACCTCTTCACCCCTCCACTTT	CASSQGTSSPLHF
few	TRBD2	TRBJ2-1	TRBV12-3/TRBV12-4	TGTGCCAGCACCCCTAGCGGAGTCAGGAGTGGTGAGCAGTTCTTC	CASTPSGVRSGEQFF
once	-	TRBJ2-3	TRBV2	TGTGCCAGCAGTGAGATGGCGCAGTATTTT	CASSEMAQYF
few	TRBD1	TRBJ1-2	TRBV6-5	TGTGCCAGCAAGAATAGGGGGCCTAACTATGGCTACACCTTC	CASKNRGPNYGYTF
-	-	TRBJ1-2	TRBV5-1	TGCGCCAGCAGCTTGGAGTTTACAGGAGAAAATGGCTACACCTTC	CASSLEFTGENGYTF
-	-	TRBJ2-7	TRBV13	TGTGCCAGCAGCTTAGGCTCTAGGTATGGCGGGGGCCCCTACGAGCAGTACTTC	CASSLGSRYGGGPYEQYF
-	-	TRBJ1-2	TRBV5-5	TGTGCCAGCAGCTTGGGTGCGGGCCTGCGCTATGGCTACACCTTC	CASSLGAGLRYGYTF
-	TRBD1	TRBJ1-2	TRBV12-3/TRBV12-4	TGTGCCAGCAGCTCACAGGGGGCTAACTATGGCTACACCTTC	CASSSQGANYGYTF
few	TRBD1	TRBJ2-5	TRBV15	TGTGCCACCAGCACGGACAGGGGGGTCTCGACCCAGTACTTC	CATSTDRGVSTQYF
few	-	TRBJ1-2	TRBV2	TGTGCCAGCAGTGAGGACACCGCTAACTATGGCTACACCTTC	CASSEDTANYGYTF
few	TRBD1	TRBJ2-7	TRBV20-1	TGCAGTGCTCGCGAGACAGGGAGCTACGAGCAGTACTTC	CSARETGSYEQYF
-	-	TRBJ2-7	TRBV6-1	TGCGCCAGCAGTGAACGGGGTGGCGGGACCTACGACGAGCAGTACTTC	CASSERGGGTYDEQYF
-	-	TRBJ2-3	TRBV6-2/TRBV6-3	TGTGCCAGCAGTTACTCCGGGACGGACCACACAGATACGCAGTATTTT	CASSYSGTDHTDTQYF
few	-	TRBJ1-2	TRBV7-9	TGTGCCAGCAGCAATAGCGGGATATATGGCTACACCTTC	CASSNSGIYGYTF
many	-	TRBJ2-5	TRBV10-3	TGTGCCATCAGTGAATCGACGACGGAGACCCAGTACTTC	CAISESTTETQYF
-	TRBD2	TRBJ2-1	TRBV5-1	TGCGCCAGCAGCTTGCAAGGAAGCGGGATTTACAATGAGCAGTTCTTC	CASSLQGSGIYNEQFF